A selection of T cell receptor beta chains follows, all from one sample in a study of PD-1 blockade in classical Hodgkin lymphoma. Repertoires were generated with immunoSEQ multiplex PCR, while TCRdb's copy carries only in-frame clones and drops some. The top ten hold about 6% of the sample, which has about 4,000 clones, 78% seen once. This sample comprised CD4+ T cells from blood, obtained at baseline. These receptors originate from a human donor with classical Hodgkin lymphoma. CDR3s include the opening cysteine and the closing phenylalanine or tryptophan. Each record gives: V gene, CDR3 protein.

V gene: TRBV10-3
CDR3 protein: CAISAPTSEADTQYF

V gene: TRBV28
CDR3 protein: CATRQGSQPQHF

V gene: TRBV30
CDR3 protein: CAWSTVAYEQYF

V gene: TRBV4-1
CDR3 protein: CASSQTGTGVSIGYTF

V gene: TRBV6-4
CDR3 protein: CASSPGEGARNTEAFF

V gene: TRBV7-9
CDR3 protein: CASSLTGTGGQPQHF

V gene: TRBV7-9
CDR3 protein: CASRTGGVNEKLFF

V gene: TRBV5-6
CDR3 protein: CASTRRGALSTDTQYF

V gene: TRBV2
CDR3 protein: CASSEQGARQPQHF

V gene: TRBV6-5
CDR3 protein: CASSYLGISTDTQYF

V gene: TRBV7-9
CDR3 protein: CASTTPLGGNTIYF

V gene: TRBV5-5
CDR3 protein: CASSLGARQPQHF

V gene: TRBV2
CDR3 protein: CATFLDTNTEAFF

V gene: TRBV18
CDR3 protein: CASSPQGGKLFF

V gene: TRBV5-1
CDR3 protein: CASSLGGSGELFF